These 25 T cell receptor beta chains originate from one sample sequenced in a study of OX40 agonist ivuxolimab in advanced cancers. Some clones are missing from TCRdb's copy, which holds only in-frame ones; the method was immunoSEQ multiplex PCR. The sample contains about 41,000 clones, 80% of which appear only once. The material was CD4+ or CD8+ T cells sorted from blood, obtained in a trial of the OX40 agonist ivuxolimab. These receptors all come from an adult with an advanced solid tumor such as melanoma, head and neck, liver or kidney cancer.

The J gene is TRBJ1-1, the V gene TRBV9; D gene unclear. Deletions cut 0 bases from V and 3 bases from J, with 9 bases between. In germline, CDR1 is SGDLS, CDR2 YYNGEE. The CDR3 runs to 14 residues. CDR3 DNA: TGTGCCAGCAGCGTAGGACGGTTGCACACTGAAGCTTTCTTT. Protein: CASSVGRLHTEAFF. Together with reference TRBV9 and TRBJ1-1, the CDR3 gives the full variable domain: DSGVTQTPKHLITATGQRVTLRCSPRSGDLSVYWYQQSLDQGLQFLIQYYNGEERAKGNILERFSAQQFPDLHSELNLSSLELGDSALYFCASSVGRLHTEAFFGQGTRLTVV.

This clone occurred a few times. The chain has TRBV5-1 and TRBJ2-7; possibly TRBD1 for D (5 bases). The germline gives CDR1 SGHRS, CDR2 YFSETQ. V lost 0 bases and J lost 7, with 17 bases in between. The CDR3 contains 15 residues. CDR3 bases: TGCGCCAGCAGCTTGGACGGACACTACGATGGGGAGCAGTACTTC. This gives the protein CASSLDGHYDGEQYF.

This clone was detected a few times. J is TRBJ1-6 and V is TRBV6-5; 9 bases fit TRBD1. CDR1 MNHEY and CDR2 SVGAGI come from the germline V gene. CDR3 length: 15 amino acids. With 6 bases clipped from V and 9 bases from J, the junction kept 9 bases outside the gene matches. The CDR3 DNA reads TGTGCCAGCAGACTGTTACAGGGGGCGGGTTCACCCCTCCACTTT. Protein: CASRLLQGAGSPLHF.

The V gene is TRBV7-9, the J gene TRBJ2-1; either TRBD1 or TRBD2 may supply D (5 bases each). CDR1 and CDR2 from the germline V gene are SEHNR and FQNEAQ (reference sequence). The CDR3 sequence is 15 residues long. Trimming took 4 bases from V and 5 from J, leaving 15 bases between them. Here the CDR3 DNA reads TGTGCCAGCAGCTCCAAGCGGAGACAGAACAATGAGCAGTTCTTC. This translates into CASSSKRRQNNEQFF.

This chain links TRBV5-4 with TRBJ1-6; D is unresolved. Trimming took off 0 bases at V and 9 bases at J, with 13 bases between the two ends. Germline CDR1 and CDR2: SGHNT and YYREEE (reference sequence). This CDR3 is built from 15 residues. CDR3 coding DNA: TGTGCCAGCAGCTTGGACCTTCCTAGCAGTTCACCCCTCCACTTT. It specifies CASSLDLPSSSPLHF.

The chain links TRBV6-5 to TRBJ1-1; tentative D call: TRBD1 (5 bases). Per germline, CDR1 MNHEY and CDR2 SVGAGI. Trimming removed 3 bases at V and 1 base at J, with 12 bases between. The CDR3 is 15 residues long. CDR3 DNA sequence: TGTGCCAGCAGTTATCACCGCAGGGAGAACACTGAAGCTTTCTTT. As protein: CASSYHRRENTEAFF.

The chain has TRBV5-1 and TRBJ1-1; 7 positions match TRBD1. CDR1 SGHRS and CDR2 YFSETQ come from the germline V gene. The CDR3 runs to 16 residues. V lost 2 bases and J lost 0; bases outside the gene matches: 7. This CDR3 reads CASSLRGGGMNTEAFF. The CDR3 DNA reads TGCGCCAGCAGCTTAAGAGGGGGCGGCATGAACACTGAAGCTTTCTTT.

The chain links TRBV18 to TRBJ2-3, with 8 bases lining up with TRBD2. Unmatched junction bases numbered 5, after V lost 2 bases and J lost 4 bases. The CDR3 runs 15 residues. Germline CDR1 is KGHSH and CDR2 is LQKENI. DNA for the CDR3: TGTGCCAGCTCACCAGCGGGGGGAGTGGCAGATACGCAGTATTTT. Encoded protein: CASSPAGGVADTQYF.

The chain carries TRBV6-5 and TRBJ1-5; D uncertain. Between the trimmed V and J ends, which lost 6 bases and 3 bases, there was a span of 15 bases. The germline V gene has CDR1 MNHEY and CDR2 SVGAGI. The CDR3 totals 15 residues. Here the CDR3 reads CASSPVEADNQPQHF. CDR3 DNA: TGTGCCAGCAGCCCTGTCGAGGCGGACAATCAGCCCCAGCATTTT.

The chain employs TRBV7-8 and TRBJ2-7; D is uncertain. V lost 4 bases, J lost 2 bases, and 6 bases lay in between. The CDR3 has 12 amino acids. From germline, CDR1 is SGHVS and CDR2 FQNEAQ. The CDR3 loop reads CASSWAAYEQYF. The CDR3 DNA sequence: TGTGCCAGCAGCTGGGCTGCCTACGAGCAGTACTTC. The entire variable domain, with the rest obtained from reference TRBV7-8 and TRBJ2-7, is as follows: GAGVSQSPRYKVAKRGQDVALRCDPISGHVSLFWYQQALGQGPEFLTYFQNEAQLDKSGLPSDRFFAERPEGSVSTLKIQRTQQEDSAVYLCASSWAAYEQYFGPGTRLTVT.

V gene TRBV10-3 combines with J gene TRBJ2-1, with TRBD2 matching over 9 bases. The CDR3 sequence is 15 residues long. In germline, CDR1 is ENHRY, CDR2 SYGVKD. Trimming took 2 bases from V and 3 from J; bases not matched to a gene: 2. CDR3 nucleotides: TGTGCCATCAGTGAGGCGGGGGGGCGCTACAATGAGCAGTTCTTC. Its protein product is CAISEAGGRYNEQFF.

The chain links TRBV15 to TRBJ2-5, with 7 positions matching TRBD2. Germline CDR1 is LNHNV and CDR2 is YYDKDF (reference sequence). This CDR3 comprises 14 residues. Germline trimming cut 5 bases from V and 4 bases from J; bases unmatched to any gene: 7. The CDR3 DNA reads TGTGCCACCAGCCGAGGCGGGAGTTCAGAGACCCAGTACTTC. This sequence encodes CATSRGGSSETQYF.

This clone has a handful of counts. The rearrangement uses TRBV6-5 and TRBJ2-3; possibly TRBD2 for D (5 bases). The CDR3 loop spans 13 amino acids. Trimming took 5 bases from V and 6 from J, leaving 12 bases between them. Per germline, CDR1 MNHEY and CDR2 SVGAGI. As DNA, the CDR3 is TGTGCCAGCAGTGTGGACTTCTCGGATACGCAGTATTTT. Translating it yields CASSVDFSDTQYF.

This chain joins TRBV27 and TRBJ2-7; D is undetermined. CDR3 length: 11 amino acids. Germline CDR1 MNHEY, CDR2 SMNVEV (reference sequence). V was cut by 2 bases and J by 4 bases, with 3 bases left in between. The DNA for the CDR3 is TGTGCCAGCAGTTTAGGGTACGAGCAGTACTTC. Its protein product is CASSLGYEQYF.

This clone was detected a few times. The CDR3 region has the DNA TGTGCCAGCAGCGTAGGCGCGGGAGCCTACAATGAGCAGTTCTTC. Its protein product is CASSVGAGAYNEQFF. The chain combines TRBV9 with TRBJ2-1, with 7 bases lining up with TRBD2. CDR1 and CDR2 from the germline V gene are SGDLS and YYNGEE. With 0 bases clipped from V and 2 bases from J, the junction kept 2 bases outside the gene matches. This CDR3 is 15 amino acids long. The entire variable domain, with the rest obtained from reference TRBV9 and TRBJ2-1, is as follows: DSGVTQTPKHLITATGQRVTLRCSPRSGDLSVYWYQQSLDQGLQFLIQYYNGEERAKGNILERFSAQQFPDLHSELNLSSLELGDSALYFCASSVGAGAYNEQFFGPGTRLTVL.

The chain links TRBV5-1 to TRBJ1-2; possibly TRBD1 for D (6 bases). Looked up from germline, CDR1 is SGHRS and CDR2 is YFSETQ. This CDR3 region has 14 residues. V was shortened by 1 base and J by 7 bases, with 14 bases between the two germline ends. The DNA of the CDR3 is TGCGCCAGCAGCTTGCAGGGCAGGGGAGCTGGCTACACCTTC. Protein sequence: CASSLQGRGAGYTF.

The V call is TRBV7-2, the J call TRBJ2-1; D unresolved. From germline, CDR1 is SGHTA and CDR2 FQGNSA. CDR3 length: 14 amino acids. V lost 4 bases, J lost 8 bases, and 15 bases lay in between. DNA for the CDR3: TGTGCCAGCAGCTCGGCCCTGGGCATACATGAGCAGTTCTTC. It codes for CASSSALGIHEQFF.

A remark on this clone: A read error may account for a junction end that differs from germline. The chain couples TRBV7-7 to TRBJ2-3, with TRBD1 matching 8 bases. The germline CDR1 and CDR2 sequences are SSHAT and FNYEAQ (reference sequence). The CDR3 contains 20 residues. CDR3 DNA sequence: TGTGCTAGCAGCTATTACCGGGACAGGAGAATCACTAGACCTTTCGGTACGCAGTATTTT. Its translation is CASSYYRDRRITRPFGTQYF.

By sample share, this clone is medium-sized. The chain recombines TRBV11-2 with TRBJ2-3, with 8 bases matching TRBD2. The CDR3 sequence is 15 residues long. Germline lookup yields CDR1 SGHAT and CDR2 FQNNGV. V shed 6 bases, J shed 5 bases, and the junction held 10 bases outside the gene matches. CDR3 sequence (DNA): TGTGCCAGCAGGCTGGGGCTAGCGGGTAAAGATACGCAGTATTTT. It encodes CASRLGLAGKDTQYF. The full variable domain, with the rest looked up from reference TRBV11-2 and TRBJ2-3, is EAGVAQSPRYKIIEKRQSVAFWCNPISGHATLYWYQQILGQGPKLLIQFQNNGVVDDSQLPKDRFSAERLKGVDSTLKIQPAKLEDSAVYLCASRLGLAGKDTQYFGPGTRLTVL.

This clone has just a few counts. This chain uses TRBV7-2 with TRBJ1-2; tentative D call: TRBD1 (6 bases). Germline assignment: CDR1 SGHTA and CDR2 FQGNSA. This CDR3 comprises 14 residues. V lost 2 bases, J lost 8 bases, and 15 bases lay in between. CDR3 region: CASSLTSGEEGYTF. Written as DNA, the CDR3 is TGTGCCAGCAGCTTAACTTCAGGGGAGGAGGGCTACACCTTC.

The J gene is TRBJ1-1, the V gene TRBV28, with no clear D. The CDR3 consists of 10 residues. Trimming removed 6 bases at V and 7 bases at J, with 6 bases between. The germline V gene has CDR1 MDHEN and CDR2 SYDVKM. The DNA of the CDR3 is TGTGCCAGCAGGGCTGGTGAAGCTTTCTTT. Its translation: CASRAGEAFF.

The gene calls are TRBV6-1 and TRBJ2-5; D not certain. Germline-derived CDR1 and CDR2 are MNHNS and SASEGT. The CDR3 contains 12 residues. Trimming cost V 4 bases and J 4 bases, with 7 bases left between them. The CDR3 here is CASSGYGETQYF. The CDR3 DNA reads as TGTGCCAGCAGTGGGTATGGAGAGACCCAGTACTTC.

The V and J genes are TRBV5-1 and TRBJ2-1, with 7 bases matching TRBD2. This CDR3 is built from 14 residues. From germline, CDR1 is SGHRS and CDR2 YFSETQ. Trimming cost V 0 bases and J 7 bases; bases outside gene matches: 4. CDR3 coding DNA: TGCGCCAGCAGCTTGGTGTCTAGCGGAAATGAGCAGTTCTTC. This gives the protein CASSLVSSGNEQFF.

The chain has TRBV7-8 and TRBJ2-3; perhaps TRBD2 as D (5 bases). This CDR3 is 15 amino acids long. Germline CDR1 is SGHVS and CDR2 is FQNEAQ. Trimming pared 0 bases from V and 5 bases from J, leaving 12 bases between. The CDR3, as DNA: TGTGCCAGCAGCTTAGCAGGGAGAACACTAGATACGCAGTATTTT. Translating gives CASSLAGRTLDTQYF. The variable domain in full, with the rest retrieved from reference TRBV7-8 and TRBJ2-3, is GAGVSQSPRYKVAKRGQDVALRCDPISGHVSLFWYQQALGQGPEFLTYFQNEAQLDKSGLPSDRFFAERPEGSVSTLKIQRTQQEDSAVYLCASSLAGRTLDTQYFGPGTRLTVL.

The chain links TRBV28 to TRBJ2-1; 9 nucleotides align to TRBD1. CDR1 and CDR2 from the germline V gene are MDHEN and SYDVKM. This CDR3 comprises 16 residues. The junction had 15 bases not matched to a gene; V was cut back by 6 bases and J by 9 bases. CDR3 in amino acids: CASSSHRTGASIEQFF. CDR3 bases: TGTGCCAGCAGCTCCCACCGGACAGGGGCCTCCATTGAGCAGTTCTTC.